These 10 T cell receptor beta chains were sequenced from one sample in a study of cytomegalovirus exposure and HLA in healthy donors. PCR was performed using 60 Vbeta and 13 Jbeta primers. TCRdb's copy holds only in-frame clones and misses some; the assay was immunoSEQ multiplex PCR. Here the sample spans 100,000 or so clones, 60% to 85% being singletons. Sequenced input: PBMCs. The origin of the receptors is a middle-aged woman in good health and CMV-seropositive.

The chain links TRBV21-1 to TRBJ1-5. TRBV21-1 is listed as a pseudogene. The CDR3 contains 12 residues. The chain's CDR3 is CASSYSGGPQHF. DNA for the CDR3: TGTGCCAGCAGCTACTCGGGGGGACCCCAGCATTTT.

The chain links TRBV15 to TRBJ1-6; the D is unclear. CDR1 LNHNV and CDR2 YYDKDF come from the germline V gene (reference sequence). The V end lost 1 base, the J end lost 4 bases, and 14 bases lay between the germline ends. The length of the CDR3 is 17 residues. CDR3 nucleotides: TGTGCCACCAGCAGAGTCTATGACGGAGAATATAATTCACCCCTCCACTTT. Translating gives CATSRVYDGEYNSPLHF.

The chain uses TRBV13 and TRBJ2-7; the match to TRBD2 covers 13 bases. The CDR3 is 20 amino acids. The V segment lost 0 bases and the J segment 5 bases; nucleotides outside the gene matches: 16. Germline CDR1 PRHDT, CDR2 FYEKMQ (reference sequence). CDR3 sequence: CASSLGPSVWGLAGSHEQYF. The CDR3 nucleotides are TGTGCCAGCAGCTTAGGCCCGAGTGTTTGGGGACTAGCGGGATCTCACGAGCAGTACTTC.

The rearrangement joins TRBV10-3 to TRBJ2-3, with 8 nucleotides matching TRBD2. V lost 9 bases, J lost 0 bases, and 8 bases stayed unmatched. Germline V gene lookup returns CDR1 ENHRY and CDR2 SYGVKD. The CDR3 has 15 residues. As DNA, the CDR3 is TGTGCCATTACGCGAAGCGGGAGCAGCACAGATACGCAGTATTTT. Translation: CAITRSGSSTDTQYF.

The chain combines TRBV7-8 with TRBJ2-7; 8 positions agree with TRBD2. V lost 3 bases and J lost 0; bases outside the gene matches: 10. The germline V gene has CDR1 SGHVS and CDR2 FQNEAQ. The CDR3 length is 17 residues. CDR3 DNA: TGTGCCAGCAGCTTTAGTTGGGAGCGGGGGAGCTCCTACGAGCAGTACTTC. Protein sequence: CASSFSWERGSSYEQYF.

The J gene is TRBJ2-5, the V gene TRBV6-5; 10 nucleotides line up with TRBD1. This CDR3 contains 15 residues. Germline V CDR1 and CDR2: MNHEY, SVGAGI. The CDR3 nucleotides are TGTGCAAGCGGAGTCCGGGACAGGGGCGTAGAGACCCAGTACTTC. This sequence encodes CASGVRDRGVETQYF.

The chain links TRBV5-4 to TRBJ2-3, with 9 bases fitting TRBD2. CDR1 and CDR2 from the germline V gene are SGHNT and YYREEE (reference sequence). The V and J ends lost 0 bases and 3 bases, in that order; junction bases with no gene match: 5. The CDR3 sequence is 16 residues long. The CDR3 coding sequence is TGTGCCAGCAGCTTGGGAGTGCGGGAGGGAACAGATACGCAGTATTTT. This sequence encodes CASSLGVREGTDTQYF.

The gene calls are TRBV27 and TRBJ1-2; D remains unclear. V was cut by 5 bases and J by 1 base, with 8 bases left in between. Germline V lookup: CDR1 MNHEY, CDR2 SMNVEV (reference sequence). The CDR3 covers 13 residues. CDR3 sequence: CASSRGFNYGYTF. The DNA of the CDR3 is TGTGCCAGCAGTCGGGGATTTAACTATGGCTACACCTTC.

The count of this clone is one. This rearrangement joins TRBV18 to TRBJ2-1; D is uncertain. Germline CDR1 reads KGHSH; CDR2 reads LQKENI. CDR3 length equals 15 residues. Trimming left V 4 bases short and J 8 bases short, with 18 bases between. CDR3 nucleotide sequence: TGTGCCAGCTCACGCTCCGGAGAGTACGCCGATGAGCAGTTCTTC. The encoded protein is CASSRSGEYADEQFF.

The V gene is TRBV28, the J gene TRBJ1-1; D gene unclear. CDR1 is MDHEN, CDR2 SYDVKM, per germline. V was trimmed by 5 bases and J by 0 bases, leaving 16 bases between them. CDR3 length: 16 amino acids. CDR3: CASSLGSGYMNTEAFF. CDR3 sequence (DNA): TGTGCCAGCAGTCTAGGTTCCGGGTATATGAACACTGAAGCTTTCTTT.